A single sample is the source of the 8 T cell receptor beta chains below, sequenced in a study of T-cell reconstitution after alpha-beta-depleted transplantation in children. Unique molecular identifiers were used in preparing the TCRbeta library. TCRdb used MiXCR to reprocess the PCR reads, holding one entry per CDR3 protein. The sample records some 180,000 distinct CDR3 sequences, approximately 6.9% being singletons. Sequencing was performed on PBMCs, taken before TCRalphabeta/CD19-depleted stem cell transplant. The receptors originated from a boy younger than 10 with acute lymphoblastic leukemia, due to receive a stem cell transplant.

This clonotype was detected ten times or more. The chain recombines TRBV5-5 with TRBJ2-2, with D possibly TRBD1 on 6 matching bases. This CDR3 has 15 residues. V was shortened by 2 bases and J by 5 bases, with 13 bases between the two germline ends. Germline V gene sequence: CDR1 SGHKS, CDR2 YYEKEE (reference sequence). This CDR3 is CASSFGQLKTGELFF. For the CDR3, the DNA is TGTGCCAGCAGCTTTGGACAGCTGAAGACCGGGGAGCTGTTTTTT.

At least ten counts were recorded for this clonotype. The V and J genes are TRBV4-3 and TRBJ2-6; D gene unclear. There are 16 residues in the CDR3. Between the trimmed V and J ends, which lost 1 base and 1 base, there was a span of 8 bases. Germline V gene lookup returns CDR1 LGHNA and CDR2 YSLEER. The CDR3 DNA reads TGCGCCAGCAGCCAAGTCTTGGGTTCTGGGGCCAACGTCCTGACTTTC. This codes for CASSQVLGSGANVLTF.

The chain uses TRBV7-6 and TRBJ2-7, with TRBD1 identical over 8 bases. Germline values: CDR1 SGHVS, CDR2 FNYEAQ. This CDR3 spans 14 amino acids. J lost 0 bases, V lost 5 bases, and 3 bases had no gene match. CDR3 region: CASSPGGLSYEQYF. DNA of the CDR3: TGTGCCAGCAGCCCAGGGGGCCTCTCCTACGAGCAGTACTTC. The full variable domain, with the rest looked up from reference TRBV7-6 and TRBJ2-7, is GAGVSQSPRYKVTKRGQDVALRCDPISGHVSLYWYRQALGQGPEFLTYFNYEAQQDKSGLPNDRFSAERPEGSISTLTIQRTEQRDSAMYRCASSPGGLSYEQYFGPGTRLTVT.

This clonotype was detected many times. The CDR3 DNA is TGTGCCAGCAGTTTTGACAGGGGGCCAACAGATACGCAGTATTTT. Translation gives CASSFDRGPTDTQYF. V usage is TRBV12-3 or TRBV12-4 and J usage is TRBJ2-3; TRBD1 matches at 10 bases. The CDR3 is 15 amino acids. Losses at the gene ends were 3 bases for V and 3 bases for J; bases not matched to a gene: 3.

This clonotype was picked up many times. A junction boundary mismatches the germline segment, possibly from a read error. This chain connects TRBV7-7 to TRBJ2-2; maybe TRBD1 (6 bases). There are 14 residues in the CDR3. Germline V gene lookup returns CDR1 SSHAT and CDR2 FNYEAQ (reference sequence). CDR3 protein: CASSPAGTSGELFF. CDR3 DNA: TGTGCTAGCAGCCCCGCCGGGACATCCGGGGAGCTGTTTTTT.

In the case of this clonotype: A much larger clone differs from this one at a single base, so this may be a read error. The CDR3 ends on some other residue instead of the conserved phenylalanine or tryptophan, so this is likely a read error. This chain uses TRBV11-3 with TRBJ1-3, with 8 nucleotides matching TRBD1. The trim removed 1 base at V and 6 bases at J, leaving 2 bases unmatched. Germline V lookup: CDR1 SGHNT, CDR2 YENEEA. This CDR3 is built from 14 residues. The CDR3 DNA reads TGTGCCAGCAGCTTAGCGGGACAGGAAAACACCATATATTCT. Protein sequence: CASSLAGQENTIYS.

This clonotype was seen ten or more times. The chain employs TRBV12-3 or TRBV12-4 and TRBJ1-1; D is ambiguous. V shed 3 bases and J shed 1 base, with 6 bases lying between them. This CDR3 spans 13 amino acids. The CDR3 loop reads CASSLSENTEAFF. CDR3 in DNA: TGTGCCAGCAGTTTGTCCGAGAACACTGAAGCTTTCTTT.

This clonotype was counted ten times or more. The chain links TRBV2 to TRBJ2-1, with D tentatively TRBD1 or TRBD2 (6 bases each). The germline V gene has CDR1 SNHLY and CDR2 FYNNEI. This CDR3 contains 15 residues. V was shortened by 5 bases and J by 10 bases, with 21 bases between the two germline ends. CDR3 in DNA: TGTGCCAGCAGTCTGGGGGGCGGATTGGTGGACGAGCAGTTCTTC. Its translation: CASSLGGGLVDEQFF.